The clone carrying this T cell receptor (beta chain) occurred a few times. The antigen is unknown. The V gene end was trimmed by 6 bases and the J gene end by 4 bases; junction bases not matched to a gene: 8. The CDR3 is made up of 15 amino acids. Germline CDR1 and CDR2: MNHEY and SMNVEV (reference sequence). This sample stems from a study of shared clonotypes between healthy human individuals. Broader study findings: Compared with clonotypes that all four donors shared, non-shared clonotypes had lower generation probabilities.

The input for sorted-subset replicate PCRs was 200 ng DNA, some 30,000 T cell genomes. Sequencing used immunoSEQ multiplex PCR; TCRdb keeps in-frame clones, though not all of them. This sample yields 2,500,000 or so clones, of which around 90% are seen a single time; over 0.12% belongs to the top ten. The rearrangement links TRBV27 to TRBJ2-7; 11 bases match TRBD1. This receptor was obtained from a man between 18 and 35 years old in good health. What was sequenced was naive CD4+ T cells sorted from blood. Subset noted: CD45RA+ positively selected. The chain's CDR3 is CASRAPGQGVYEQYF. The CDR3 DNA reads TGTGCCAGCAGGGCCCCGGGACAGGGGGTTTACGAGCAGTACTTC.